These T cell receptor beta chains were read from a single sample in a study of response to subunit inactivated influenza vaccine. TCRdb processed the RT-PCR reads anew with MiXCR; each CDR3 protein has one entry. The sample holds 450,000 to 600,000 distinct CDR3 sequences, 15% to 20% seen once. Sequencing used CD4+ T cells sorted from PBMCs, obtained around 25 months after vaccination. These receptors were collected from a man between 50 and 69 years old who received an inactivated influenza vaccine. The CDR3 runs from the conserved cysteine through the conserved F or W. D genes are given only for firm matches. Not every row has a clone size; where given, it reads once, few, many or a size class.

j_gene	v_gene	d_gene	abundance	CDR3aa	CDR3nt
TRBJ2-5	TRBV27	.	.	CASMKQGTQETQYF	TGTGCCAGCATGAAACAGGGGACTCAAGAGACCCAGTACTTC
TRBJ2-2	TRBV29-1	TRBD1	.	CSVGDSANTGELFF	TGCAGCGTGGGGGACAGCGCGAACACCGGGGAGCTGTTTTTT
TRBJ2-2	TRBV12-3/TRBV12-4	.	many	CASRRTANTGELFF	TGTGCCAGCAGAAGGACGGCGAACACCGGGGAGCTGTTTTTT
TRBJ2-6	TRBV18	.	few	CASSRRQAGANVLTF	TGTGCCAGCTCACGTCGACAGGCTGGGGCCAACGTCCTGACTTTC
TRBJ2-6	TRBV4-1	.	few	CASSQDSTVRRSGANVLTF	TGCGCCAGCAGCCAAGACTCGACAGTCCGACGCTCTGGGGCCAACGTCCTGACTTTC
TRBJ1-1	TRBV3-1	.	few	CASSQEGGDTEAFF	TGTGCCAGCAGCCAGGAGGGGGGGGACACTGAAGCTTTCTTT
TRBJ2-3	TRBV5-1	.	few	CASSRVGQSTDTQYF	TGCGCCAGCAGCCGCGTTGGGCAGAGCACAGATACGCAGTATTTT
TRBJ2-3	TRBV7-2	TRBD2	.	CASSLVRLAGGTTDTQYF	TGTGCCAGCAGCTTAGTGCGACTAGCGGGAGGAACCACAGATACGCAGTATTTT
TRBJ2-5	TRBV4-1	TRBD2	.	CASSRLEGGETQYF	TGCGCCAGCAGCCGACTAGAGGGAGGGGAGACCCAGTACTTC
TRBJ2-5	TRBV4-1	.	.	CASSQVIALETQYF	TGCGCCAGCAGCCAAGTAATAGCGCTGGAGACCCAGTACTTC
TRBJ2-4	TRBV3-1	.	.	CASSQGTAQNIQYF	TGTGCCAGCAGCCAAGGGACAGCCCAAAACATTCAGTACTTC
TRBJ2-1	TRBV7-6	.	.	CASSLARAGPGSGNEQFF	TGTGCCAGCAGCTTAGCTAGGGCGGGTCCCGGTAGTGGCAATGAGCAGTTCTTC
TRBJ2-1	TRBV11-2	.	many	CASSLVSRAGEQFF	TGTGCCAGCAGCTTAGTTAGCAGGGCGGGTGAGCAGTTCTTC
TRBJ2-3	TRBV19	TRBD2	.	CASQRTSGTGDTQYF	TGTGCCAGCCAACGCACTAGCGGGACGGGGGATACGCAGTATTTT
TRBJ1-1	TRBV29-1	.	.	CSVDSPANTEAFF	TGCAGCGTTGACAGTCCTGCAAACACTGAAGCTTTCTTT
TRBJ2-4	TRBV5-1	.	few	CASSSEVELAKNIQYF	TGCGCCAGCAGCTCCGAAGTAGAGCTAGCCAAAAACATTCAGTACTTC
TRBJ1-2	TRBV5-6	TRBD1	many	CASSLADRAYGYTF	TGTGCCAGCAGCTTGGCGGACAGGGCGTATGGCTACACCTTC
TRBJ1-2	TRBV6-5	.	many	CASSYDPNYGYTF	TGTGCCAGCAGTTACGATCCCAACTATGGCTACACCTTC
TRBJ2-2	TRBV6-1	.	few	CASSIAETNTGELFF	TGTGCCAGCAGTATAGCGGAAACGAACACCGGGGAGCTGTTTTTT
TRBJ2-1	TRBV5-1	TRBD2	few	CASSHGLVIVDEQFF	TGCGCCAGCAGCCACGGACTAGTAATAGTGGATGAGCAGTTCTTC
TRBJ1-1	TRBV20-1	TRBD1	few	CSASAGTVINTEAFF	TGCAGTGCTTCGGCCGGGACAGTAATTAACACTGAAGCTTTCTTT
TRBJ1-2	TRBV6-1	.	.	CATSEGQIYGYTF	TGTGCCACCTCAGAAGGACAGATCTATGGCTACACCTTC
TRBJ2-3	TRBV11-2	TRBD2	many	CASSLVTSGGTDTQYF	TGTGCCAGCAGCTTAGTAACTAGCGGGGGGACAGATACGCAGTATTTT
TRBJ2-5	TRBV20-1	.	few	CSAVDSGETQYF	TGCAGTGCTGTAGACAGCGGAGAGACCCAGTACTTC
TRBJ1-1	TRBV11-2	.	.	CASSPAARNTEAFF	TGTGCCAGCAGCCCAGCGGCGAGGAACACTGAAGCTTTCTTT
TRBJ2-2	TRBV3-1	.	few	CASSLLGPGELFF	TGTGCCAGCAGCCTTCTGGGGCCCGGGGAGCTGTTTTTT
TRBJ1-2	TRBV5-1	.	.	CASSLARGAGYGYTF	TGCGCCAGCAGCTTGGCGCGGGGGGCAGGCTATGGCTACACCTTC
TRBJ2-7	TRBV12-3/TRBV12-4	.	.	CASSKVYEQYF	TGTGCCAGCAGTAAAGTCTACGAGCAGTACTTC
TRBJ2-3	TRBV7-3	.	.	CASSLGTPMTYTQYF	TGTGCCAGCAGTCTCGGGACACCCATGACCTATACGCAGTATTTT
TRBJ2-2	TRBV21-1	.	.	CASTPGRQGATGELFF	TGTGCCAGCACCCCGGGCCGGCAGGGGGCGACCGGGGAGCTGTTTTTT
TRBJ2-2	TRBV18	TRBD2	few	CASSATSGMTGELFF	TGTGCCAGCTCAGCGACTAGCGGGATGACCGGGGAGCTGTTTTTT
TRBJ2-7	TRBV10-2	TRBD2	.	CASTRLAGRYEQYF	TGCGCCAGCACCAGACTAGCAGGAAGGTACGAGCAGTACTTC
TRBJ2-2	TRBV9	.	.	CASSVATPTNTGELFF	TGTGCCAGCAGCGTAGCTACACCCACGAACACCGGGGAGCTGTTTTTT
TRBJ2-2	TRBV20-1	.	few	CSASSGTGELFF	TGCAGTGCTAGCTCTGGAACCGGGGAGCTGTTTTTT
TRBJ1-2	TRBV29-1	TRBD1	few	CSAGGQSLYGYTF	TGCAGCGCTGGGGGACAGTCGCTCTATGGCTACACCTTC
TRBJ1-5	TRBV10-3	TRBD1	few	CAISTGQGAFQPQHF	TGTGCCATCAGCACCGGACAGGGGGCCTTTCAGCCCCAGCATTTT
TRBJ2-5	TRBV20-1	.	few	CSALTPGVATQYF	TGCAGTGCTTTAACCCCAGGGGTAGCGACCCAGTACTTC
TRBJ1-1	TRBV28	.	.	CASTIQGVATEAFF	TGTGCCAGCACCATACAGGGAGTAGCGACTGAAGCTTTCTTT
TRBJ2-5	TRBV12-3/TRBV12-4	.	many	CASSLGSTETQYF	TGTGCCAGCAGTTTAGGTAGTACGGAGACCCAGTACTTC
TRBJ2-7	TRBV10-3	.	.	CAISVGPDSYEQYF	TGTGCCATCAGTGTAGGGCCTGACTCCTACGAGCAGTACTTC
TRBJ1-6	TRBV12-3/TRBV12-4	TRBD1	few	CASRPGTGVSPLHF	TGTGCCAGCAGACCCGGGACAGGGGTTTCACCCCTCCACTTT
TRBJ2-5	TRBV7-6	.	.	CASSLVAGGKQETQYF	TGTGCCAGCAGCTTAGTGGCCGGAGGTAAACAAGAGACCCAGTACTTC
TRBJ2-7	TRBV6-1	TRBD2	.	CASKKGLAAYEQYF	TGTGCCAGCAAAAAGGGACTAGCGGCATACGAGCAGTACTTC
TRBJ2-1	TRBV10-3	.	few	CAITRGGNEQFF	TGTGCCATCACGAGGGGAGGCAATGAGCAGTTCTTC
TRBJ2-7	TRBV12-3/TRBV12-4	.	few	CASTSGILSSYEQYF	TGTGCCAGCACCTCAGGGATACTGAGCTCCTACGAGCAGTACTTC
TRBJ2-1	TRBV5-1	TRBD2	.	CASSPRLAGPYNEQFF	TGCGCCAGCAGCCCTAGACTAGCGGGACCCTACAATGAGCAGTTCTTC
TRBJ2-7	TRBV5-6	TRBD1	many	CASSYSPGTGVVQYF	TGTGCCAGCAGCTACTCCCCCGGGACAGGGGTAGTGCAGTACTTC
TRBJ2-5	TRBV7-9	TRBD2	few	CASSPPGLALETQYF	TGTGCCAGCAGCCCACCGGGACTAGCCCTTGAGACCCAGTACTTC
TRBJ2-2	TRBV5-1	.	.	CASSLAGADGELVF	TGCGCCAGCAGCTTGGCCGGTGCAGATGGGGAGCTGGTTTTT
TRBJ2-3	TRBV6-2/TRBV6-3	TRBD2	.	CASRSGVGTDTQYF	TGTGCCAGCAGGAGCGGGGTTGGCACAGATACGCAGTATTTT
TRBJ2-7	TRBV29-1	.	many	CSVGPKSGTSSAGEQYF	TGCAGCGTTGGTCCCAAATCCGGGACTTCCAGTGCCGGGGAGCAGTACTTC
TRBJ2-7	TRBV20-1	TRBD2	many	CSARTPDASGTTEQYF	TGCAGTGCTAGGACCCCTGACGCTAGCGGGACTACCGAGCAGTACTTC
TRBJ2-5	TRBV20-1	.	.	CSARGRGRETQYF	TGCAGTGCTCGGGGAAGGGGAAGAGAGACCCAGTACTTC
TRBJ2-7	TRBV6-2/TRBV6-3	.	few	CATQGGYYEQYF	TGTGCCACCCAAGGAGGATACTACGAGCAGTACTTC
TRBJ2-1	TRBV20-1	TRBD2	many	CSASGGLAGYNEQFF	TGCAGTGCCTCAGGGGGGCTAGCGGGATACAATGAGCAGTTCTTC
TRBJ1-1	TRBV24-1	.	.	CATSDTGHTEAFF	TGTGCCACCAGTGATACAGGGCACACTGAAGCTTTCTTT
TRBJ2-2	TRBV10-3	.	few	CAISESNSPNTGELFF	TGTGCCATCAGTGAGTCCAACAGCCCAAACACCGGGGAGCTGTTTTTT
TRBJ2-3	TRBV12-3/TRBV12-4	TRBD2	.	CASSPWTSGGAADTQYF	TGTGCCAGCAGTCCATGGACTAGCGGGGGGGCCGCAGATACGCAGTATTTT
TRBJ1-2	TRBV5-6	TRBD1	.	CASSRGTAYTF	TGTGCCAGCAGCCGGGGGACAGCATACACCTTC